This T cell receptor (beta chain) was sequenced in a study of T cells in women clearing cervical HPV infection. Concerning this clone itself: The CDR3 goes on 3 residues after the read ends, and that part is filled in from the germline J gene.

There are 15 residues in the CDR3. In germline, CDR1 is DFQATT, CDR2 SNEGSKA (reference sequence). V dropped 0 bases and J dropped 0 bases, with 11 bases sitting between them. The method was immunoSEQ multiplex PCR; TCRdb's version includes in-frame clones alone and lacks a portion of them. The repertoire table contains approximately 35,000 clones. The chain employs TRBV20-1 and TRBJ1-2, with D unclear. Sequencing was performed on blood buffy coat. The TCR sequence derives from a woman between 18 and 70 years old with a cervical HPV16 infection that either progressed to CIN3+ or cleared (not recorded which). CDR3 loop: CSARDPYRANYGYTF. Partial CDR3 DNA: TGCAGTGCTAGAGATCCGTACAGAGCTAACTATGGC.